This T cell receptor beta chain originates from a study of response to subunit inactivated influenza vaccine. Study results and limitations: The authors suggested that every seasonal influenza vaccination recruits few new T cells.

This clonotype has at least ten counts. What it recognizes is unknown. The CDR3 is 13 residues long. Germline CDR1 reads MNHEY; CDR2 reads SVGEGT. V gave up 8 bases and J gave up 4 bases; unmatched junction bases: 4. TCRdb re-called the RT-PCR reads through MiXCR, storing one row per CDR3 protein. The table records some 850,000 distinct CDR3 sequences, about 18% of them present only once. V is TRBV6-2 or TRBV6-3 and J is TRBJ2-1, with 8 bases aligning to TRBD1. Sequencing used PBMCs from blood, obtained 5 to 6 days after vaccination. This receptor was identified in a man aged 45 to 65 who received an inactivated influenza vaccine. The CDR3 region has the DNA TGTGCCAGCGGCCAGGGGGCGTACAATGAGCAGTTCTTC. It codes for CASGQGAYNEQFF.